This entry describes one T cell receptor (beta chain). Germline CDR1 and CDR2: GTSNPN and SVGIG (reference sequence). This CDR3 comprises 16 residues. V gave up 0 bases and J gave up 8 bases; unmatched junction bases: 10. TCRdb re-called the reads with MiXCR, one entry per CDR3 protein. The sample yields under 200,000 distinct CDR3 sequences, 7.5% to 10% seen once. These data originate in a study of T cell repertoires in cytomegalovirus infection. The chain recombines TRBV30 with TRBJ1-6, with 7 positions matching TRBD1. Sequenced sample: PBMCs. This receptor was taken from a human donor in good health (CMV status not recorded). Some clones in this sample may be carry-over from other donors' samples. CDR3 loop: CAWSVGRRQGDSPLHF. The CDR3 coding sequence is TGTGCCTGGAGTGTAGGTCGACGGCAGGGGGATTCACCCCTCCACTTT.